The rows below give T cell receptor beta chains drawn from one sample of a study of shared clonotypes between healthy human individuals. Assay used: immunoSEQ multiplex PCR; TCRdb lists only in-frame clones, some missing. The sample includes over 400,000 clones, roughly 80% of them seen just once. The sample taken for sequencing was PBMCs. The source of these receptors is a woman between 40 and 55 years old in good health. Some clones in this sample may be carry-over from other donors' samples. The CDR3 runs from the conserved cysteine through the conserved F or W. Each record gives: CDR3 protein, CDR3 DNA, clone size, V gene, J gene, D gene. A D gene is named only where the DNA matches it firmly. Where a row states a size, it is once, few, many or the class of an expanded clone; other rows omit it.

CASSEAGSDLYGYTF	TGTGCCAGCAGTGAAGCGGGGTCAGATCTTTATGGCTACACCTTC	-	TRBV10-3	TRBJ1-2	-
CASESETPLSGYTF	TGTGCCAGCGAAAGCGAGACCCCCCTGTCGGGCTACACCTTC	-	TRBV28	TRBJ1-2	-
CASRPQGRLQETQYF	TGTGCCAGCAGACCGCAGGGGAGGCTCCAAGAGACCCAGTACTTC	-	TRBV28	TRBJ2-5	-
CASSETSLGEQYF	TGTGCCAGCAGTGAGACCAGCCTCGGGGAGCAGTACTTC	-	TRBV6-1	TRBJ2-7	-
CASSQRGPHNEQFF	TGTGCCAGCAGTCAAAGGGGACCCCACAATGAGCAGTTCTTC	-	TRBV5-4	TRBJ2-1	-
CASSPDRGRPGYTF	TGTGCCAGCAGCCCCGACAGGGGGCGACCGGGCTACACCTTC	-	TRBV7-2	TRBJ1-2	TRBD1
CASSPRGNTGELFF	TGTGCCAGCAGCCCCAGGGGGAACACCGGGGAGCTGTTTTTT	-	TRBV7-2	TRBJ2-2	-
CAISITGQGITYEQYF	TGTGCCATCAGTATCACCGGACAGGGGATTACCTACGAGCAGTACTTC	-	TRBV10-3	TRBJ2-7	TRBD1
CASSPGGALYEQYF	TGTGCCAGCAGCCCAGGGGGCGCCCTCTACGAGCAGTACTTC	once	TRBV7-9	TRBJ2-7	TRBD1
CASSEALNRLLMNTEAFF	TGTGCCAGCAGTGAAGCGCTGAATAGGTTACTTATGAACACTGAAGCTTTCTTT	-	TRBV6-1	TRBJ1-1	-
CASSPHRDRGIQYF	TGTGCCAGCAGCCCCCATAGGGACAGGGGGATTCAGTACTTC	-	TRBV14	TRBJ2-4	TRBD1
CASSPEVGSYEQYF	TGTGCCAGTAGTCCAGAAGTGGGTTCCTACGAGCAGTACTTC	-	TRBV19	TRBJ2-7	-
CASSPGENPYEQYF	TGTGCCAGCAGCCCGGGCGAAAACCCCTACGAGCAGTACTTC	-	TRBV7-6	TRBJ2-7	-
CASSLDSRTASGNTIYF	TGTGCCAGCAGCTTGGATTCCCGGACAGCCTCTGGAAACACCATATATTTT	-	TRBV5-6	TRBJ1-3	-
CTSSQGTSGMHPTHEQYF	TGCACCAGCAGCCAAGGGACTAGCGGGATGCACCCCACCCATGAGCAGTACTTC	-	TRBV1	TRBJ2-7	-
CSVELPVFGYTF	TGCAGCGTTGAATTGCCGGTTTTTGGCTACACCTTC	-	TRBV29-1	TRBJ1-2	-
CASSSRTSGRIGELFF	TGTGCCAGCAGCTCGCGGACTAGCGGGAGGATCGGGGAGCTGTTTTTT	-	TRBV7-3	TRBJ2-2	TRBD2
CASSEGLQVRNTIYF	TGTGCCAGCAGTGAGGGCCTACAGGTTCGAAACACCATATATTTT	-	TRBV6-1	TRBJ1-3	-
CASSFSGQGDYEQYF	TGCGCCAGCAGCTTTTCGGGACAGGGGGATTACGAGCAGTACTTC	-	TRBV5-1	TRBJ2-7	TRBD1
CASSERGQPQHF	TGTGCCAGCAGTGAACGAGGGCAGCCCCAGCATTTT	-	TRBV2	TRBJ1-5	-
CASNRDTF	TGTGCCAGCAACAGGGACACCTTC	-	TRBV2	TRBJ1-2	-
CASSPGTSVRLSTAYNEQFF	TGTGCCAGCTCACCAGGGACTAGCGTTCGCCTCTCTACAGCCTACAATGAGCAGTTCTTC	-	TRBV18	TRBJ2-1	TRBD2
CASSLEVGAGANVLTF	TGCGCCAGCAGCTTGGAGGTGGGGGCCGGGGCCAACGTCCTGACTTTC	-	TRBV5-1	TRBJ2-6	-
CASSTQPPSSYNEQFF	TGTGCCAGCTCAACACAACCACCCTCCTCCTACAATGAGCAGTTCTTC	once	TRBV18	TRBJ2-1	-
CASSLSGGGYGYTF	TGTGCCAGCAGTTTATCAGGGGGCGGGTATGGCTACACCTTC	-	TRBV28	TRBJ1-2	TRBD1
CASSPQAYNEQFF	TGTGCCAGCAGCCCCCAGGCGTACAATGAGCAGTTCTTC	-	TRBV7-2	TRBJ2-1	-
CASSLIGEAFF	TGTGCCAGCAGTTTAATAGGAGAAGCTTTCTTT	once	TRBV28	TRBJ1-1	-
CAISESEGYEQYF	TGTGCCATCAGTGAGTCGGAGGGCTACGAGCAGTACTTC	once	TRBV10-3	TRBJ2-7	-
CASSLPNSGRWNNEQFF	TGCGCCAGCAGCCTCCCGAATAGCGGGAGGTGGAACAATGAGCAGTTCTTC	many	TRBV4-1	TRBJ2-1	TRBD2
CASSLRQGLYEQYF	TGTGCCAGCAGCTTGCGACAGGGTCTCTACGAGCAGTACTTC	-	TRBV5-8	TRBJ2-7	TRBD1
CASSQDRDRLQPQHF	TGTGCCAGCAGCCAAGATAGGGACAGACTTCAGCCCCAGCATTTT	-	TRBV4-2	TRBJ1-5	TRBD1
CASSFAGQGFHEQYF	TGTGCCAGCAGTTTCGCGGGACAGGGGTTCCACGAGCAGTACTTC	-	TRBV6-5	TRBJ2-7	TRBD1
CASSPAQETQYF	TGTGCCAGCTCACCAGCACAAGAGACCCAGTACTTC	few	TRBV18	TRBJ2-5	-
CASSLKVVPYEQYF	TGCGCCAGCAGCTTGAAGGTAGTTCCTTACGAGCAGTACTTC	-	TRBV5-1	TRBJ2-7	-
CASSYPDRANTGELFF	TGTGCCAGCAGTTACCCGGACAGGGCGAACACCGGGGAGCTGTTTTTT	-	TRBV6-6	TRBJ2-2	TRBD1
CAWSRLGQSYGELFF	TGTGCCTGGAGTAGACTGGGACAGTCGTACGGGGAGCTGTTTTTT	once	TRBV30	TRBJ2-2	TRBD1
CASSLNLQGDTQYF	TGCGCCAGCAGCTTGAACTTGCAGGGAGATACGCAGTATTTT	-	TRBV5-1	TRBJ2-3	-
CASSADRTNTGELFF	TGTGCCAGCAGCGCAGACAGAACGAACACCGGGGAGCTGTTTTTT	-	TRBV2	TRBJ2-2	-
CAITRDRGEAAFF	TGTGCCATCACCAGGGACAGGGGGGAAGCAGCTTTCTTT	many	TRBV10-3	TRBJ1-1	TRBD1
CASSLQTASSTDTQYF	TGTGCCAGCAGTTTACAGACGGCTTCTAGCACAGATACGCAGTATTTT	-	TRBV28	TRBJ2-3	-
CASQQGSDEQFF	TGTGCCAGCCAACAGGGAAGTGATGAGCAGTTCTTC	-	TRBV7-9	TRBJ2-1	-
CASSRGLAGNNEQFF	TGTGCCAGCAGTAGGGGACTAGCGGGAAACAATGAGCAGTTCTTC	many	TRBV6-5	TRBJ2-1	TRBD2
CASSQVWGGESEKLFF	TGTGCCAGCAGCCAAGTGTGGGGTGGGGAGAGCGAAAAACTGTTTTTT	-	TRBV4-2	TRBJ1-4	-
CASSPDIADYNEQFF	TGCGCCAGCAGCCCCGACATAGCGGACTACAATGAGCAGTTCTTC	-	TRBV4-3	TRBJ2-1	-
CASSQYFRLGDQETQYF	TGCGCCAGCAGCCAATATTTCCGGCTTGGGGACCAAGAGACCCAGTACTTC	-	TRBV4-1	TRBJ2-5	-
CASSSRNTGELFF	TGTGCCAGCAGCTCCAGGAACACCGGGGAGCTGTTTTTT	-	TRBV5-6	TRBJ2-2	-
CASTTKLGRYEQYF	TGTGCCAGCACCACGAAGTTGGGTAGGTACGAGCAGTACTTC	few	TRBV7-3	TRBJ2-7	-
CAWDPRGRVSGNTIYF	TGTGCCTGGGATCCCCGCGGCCGCGTCTCTGGAAACACCATATATTTT	-	TRBV30	TRBJ1-3	-
CASSQRAGEETQYF	TGCGCCAGCAGCCAAAGGGCGGGAGAAGAGACCCAGTACTTC	-	TRBV4-1	TRBJ2-5	TRBD2
CASSLVAANTEAFF	TGTGCCAGCAGCTTAGTGGCGGCGAACACTGAAGCTTTCTTT	-	TRBV7-2	TRBJ1-1	-
CASSHPARGMNQPQHF	TGCGCCAGCAGCCACCCCGCTAGAGGGATGAATCAGCCCCAGCATTTT	-	TRBV4-1	TRBJ1-5	-
CASNSGNEKLFF	TGTGCCAGCAACTCCGGAAATGAAAAACTGTTTTTT	-	TRBV28	TRBJ1-4	-
CASTNPTSGSKDTQYF	TGTGCCAGCACTAACCCGACTAGCGGGAGCAAAGATACGCAGTATTTT	-	TRBV28	TRBJ2-3	TRBD2
CASSLPQHSGNTIYF	TGTGCCAGCAGCTTACCACAGCACTCTGGAAACACCATATATTTT	-	TRBV7-8	TRBJ1-3	-
CAPRLPPNQPQHF	TGTGCCCCGCGGCTCCCCCCTAATCAGCCCCAGCATTTT	once	TRBV10-3	TRBJ1-5	-
CASSITRGRTGANVLTF	TGTGCCAGTAGTATAACTAGGGGGAGGACTGGGGCCAACGTCCTGACTTTC	few	TRBV19	TRBJ2-6	-